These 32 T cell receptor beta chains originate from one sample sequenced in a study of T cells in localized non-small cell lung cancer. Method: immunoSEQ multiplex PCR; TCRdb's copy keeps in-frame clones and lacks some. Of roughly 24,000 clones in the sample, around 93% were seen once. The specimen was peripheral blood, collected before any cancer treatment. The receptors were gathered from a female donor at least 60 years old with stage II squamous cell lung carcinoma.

CDR3: CAWMPRGSLFNYGYTF. The CDR3 nucleotides are TGTGCCTGGATGCCTCGGGGGAGCCTTTTTAACTATGGCTACACCTTC. The chain employs TRBV30 and TRBJ1-2, with a tentative D call TRBD1 (5 bases). The CDR3 runs 16 residues. Trimming took 4 bases from V and 1 from J, leaving 19 bases between them. The germline gives CDR1 GTSNPN, CDR2 SVGIG (reference sequence).

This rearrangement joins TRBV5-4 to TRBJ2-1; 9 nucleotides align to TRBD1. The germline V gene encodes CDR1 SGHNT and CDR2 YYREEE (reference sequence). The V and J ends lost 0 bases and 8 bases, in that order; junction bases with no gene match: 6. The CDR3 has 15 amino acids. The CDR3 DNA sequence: TGTGCCAGCAGCTTGGGGACAGGGGTATGGGATGAGCAGTTCTTC. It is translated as CASSLGTGVWDEQFF.

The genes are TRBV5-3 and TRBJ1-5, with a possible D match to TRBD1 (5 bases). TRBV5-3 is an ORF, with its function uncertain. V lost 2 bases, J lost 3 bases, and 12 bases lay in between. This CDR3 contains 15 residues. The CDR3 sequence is CARSLRDPVNQPQHF. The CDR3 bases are TGTGCCAGAAGCTTAAGGGACCCAGTCAATCAGCCCCAGCATTTT.

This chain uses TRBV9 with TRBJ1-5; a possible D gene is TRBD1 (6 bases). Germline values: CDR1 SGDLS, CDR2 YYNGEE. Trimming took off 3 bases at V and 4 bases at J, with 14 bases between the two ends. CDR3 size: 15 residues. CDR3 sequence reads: CASSGGGTTNQPQHF. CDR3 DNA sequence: TGTGCCAGCAGCGGCGGAGGGACAACTAATCAGCCCCAGCATTTT.

CDR3 DNA: TGTGCCACCAGCAGAGGAGCACAAGAGACCCAGTACTTC. It yields the protein CATSRGAQETQYF. This rearrangement joins TRBV15 to TRBJ2-5; D unresolved. CDR1 is LNHNV, CDR2 YYDKDF, per germline (reference sequence). This CDR3 comprises 13 residues. V was trimmed by 1 base and J by 2 bases, leaving 5 bases between them.

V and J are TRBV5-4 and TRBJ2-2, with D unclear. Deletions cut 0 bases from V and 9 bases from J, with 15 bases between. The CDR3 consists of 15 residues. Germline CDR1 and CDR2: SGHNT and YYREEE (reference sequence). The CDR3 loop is CASSLVSRIGRELFF. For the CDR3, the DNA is TGTGCCAGCAGCTTGGTCTCCAGAATTGGGCGGGAGCTGTTTTTT.

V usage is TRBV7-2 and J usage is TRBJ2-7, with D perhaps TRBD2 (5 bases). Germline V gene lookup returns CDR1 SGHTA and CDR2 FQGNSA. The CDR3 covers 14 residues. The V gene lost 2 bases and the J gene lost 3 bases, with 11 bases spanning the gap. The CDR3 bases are TGTGCCAGCAGCTTATTTGAGGGTAACTACGAGCAGTACTTC. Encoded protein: CASSLFEGNYEQYF.

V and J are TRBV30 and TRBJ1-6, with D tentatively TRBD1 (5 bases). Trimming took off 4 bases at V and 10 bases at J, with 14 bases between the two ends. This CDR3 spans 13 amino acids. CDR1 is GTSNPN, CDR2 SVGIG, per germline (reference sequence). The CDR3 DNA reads TGTGCCTGGAATTGGCAGGGTCTCTCACCCCTCCACTTT. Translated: CAWNWQGLSPLHF. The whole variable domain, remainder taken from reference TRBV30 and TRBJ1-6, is SQTIHQWPATLVQPVGSPLSLECTVEGTSNPNLYWYRQAAGRGLQLLFYSVGIGQISSEVPQNLSASRPQDRQFILSSKKLLLSDSGFYLCAWNWQGLSPLHFGNGTRLTVT.

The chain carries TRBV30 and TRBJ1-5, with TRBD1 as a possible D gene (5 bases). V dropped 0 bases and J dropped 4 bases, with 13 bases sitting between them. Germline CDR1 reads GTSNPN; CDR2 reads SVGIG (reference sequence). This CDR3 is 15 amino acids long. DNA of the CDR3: TGTGCCTGGAGTGTAGCGGGGACCCGAAATCAGCCCCAGCATTTT. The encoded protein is CAWSVAGTRNQPQHF.

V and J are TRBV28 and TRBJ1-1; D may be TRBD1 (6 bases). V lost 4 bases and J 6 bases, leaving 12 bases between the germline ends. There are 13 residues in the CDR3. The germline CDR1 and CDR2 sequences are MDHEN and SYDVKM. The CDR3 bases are TGTGCCAGCAGTTCCCGGGACACAGCTGAAGCTTTCTTT. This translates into CASSSRDTAEAFF.

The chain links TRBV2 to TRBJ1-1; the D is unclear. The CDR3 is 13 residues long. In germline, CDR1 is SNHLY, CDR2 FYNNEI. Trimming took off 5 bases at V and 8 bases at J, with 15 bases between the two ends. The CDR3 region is CASSPSGRREAFF. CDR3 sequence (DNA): TGTGCCAGCAGTCCCTCGGGCAGGAGGGAAGCTTTCTTT.

CDR3 DNA: TGTGCTAGTGTTCCCCCTGGGGATGACTATGGCTACACCTTC. It encodes CASVPPGDDYGYTF. The V gene is TRBV12-5, the J gene TRBJ1-2; D is undetermined. Trimming cost V 7 bases and J 3 bases, with 15 bases left between them. The germline V gene encodes CDR1 LGHNT and CDR2 FRNRAP. CDR3 length: 14 amino acids.

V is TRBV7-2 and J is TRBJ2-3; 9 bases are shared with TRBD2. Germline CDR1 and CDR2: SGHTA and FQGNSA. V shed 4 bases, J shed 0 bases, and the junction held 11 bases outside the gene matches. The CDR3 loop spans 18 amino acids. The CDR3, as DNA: TGTGCCAGCAGCTCCGTTGGAAGCGGGGGGATCAGCACAGATACGCAGTATTTT. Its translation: CASSSVGSGGISTDTQYF. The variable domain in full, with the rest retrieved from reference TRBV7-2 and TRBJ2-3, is GAGVSQSPSNKVTEKGKDVELRCDPISGHTALYWYRQSLGQGLEFLIYFQGNSAPDKSGLPSDRFSAERTGGSVSTLTIQRTQQEDSAVYLCASSSVGSGGISTDTQYFGPGTRLTVL.

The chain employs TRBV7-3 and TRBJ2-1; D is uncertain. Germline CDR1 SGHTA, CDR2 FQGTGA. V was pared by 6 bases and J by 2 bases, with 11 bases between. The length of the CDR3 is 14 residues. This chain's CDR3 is CASRRTTTYNEQFF. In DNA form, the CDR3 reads TGTGCCAGCAGGAGGACCACCACCTACAATGAGCAGTTCTTC.

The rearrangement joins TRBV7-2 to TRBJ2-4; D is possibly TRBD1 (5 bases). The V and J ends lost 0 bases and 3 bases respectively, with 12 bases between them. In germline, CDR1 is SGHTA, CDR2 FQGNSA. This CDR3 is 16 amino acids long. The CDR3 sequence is CASSLAQGGGKNIQYF. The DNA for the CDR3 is TGTGCCAGCAGCTTAGCCCAGGGCGGTGGCAAAAACATTCAGTACTTC.

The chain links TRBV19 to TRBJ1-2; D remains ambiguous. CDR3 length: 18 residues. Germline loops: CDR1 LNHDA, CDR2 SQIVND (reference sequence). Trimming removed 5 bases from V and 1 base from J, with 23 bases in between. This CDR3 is CASSSLIYRQESNYGYTF. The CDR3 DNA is TGTGCCAGTAGTTCACTCATCTACCGTCAGGAAAGTAACTATGGCTACACCTTC.

The CDR3 DNA follows: TGTGCCAGCAGCTTAGATGGGACACCGTACCAAGAGACCCAGTACTTC. Residues: CASSLDGTPYQETQYF. The gene calls are TRBV7-2 and TRBJ2-5, with D perhaps matching TRBD1 (6 bases). This CDR3 has 16 residues. Deletions cut 1 base from V and 0 bases from J, with 12 bases between. CDR1 and CDR2 from the germline V gene are SGHTA and FQGNSA. Drawing the rest from reference TRBV7-2 and TRBJ2-5, the complete variable domain is GAGVSQSPSNKVTEKGKDVELRCDPISGHTALYWYRQSLGQGLEFLIYFQGNSAPDKSGLPSDRFSAERTGGSVSTLTIQRTQQEDSAVYLCASSLDGTPYQETQYFGPGTRLLVL.

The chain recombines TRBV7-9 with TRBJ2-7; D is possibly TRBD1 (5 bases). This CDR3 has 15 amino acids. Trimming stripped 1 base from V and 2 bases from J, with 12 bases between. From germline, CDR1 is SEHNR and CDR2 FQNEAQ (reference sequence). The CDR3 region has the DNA TGTGCCAGCAGCTTAGGGGGCTCGTCTGCCTACGAGCAGTACTTC. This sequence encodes CASSLGGSSAYEQYF.

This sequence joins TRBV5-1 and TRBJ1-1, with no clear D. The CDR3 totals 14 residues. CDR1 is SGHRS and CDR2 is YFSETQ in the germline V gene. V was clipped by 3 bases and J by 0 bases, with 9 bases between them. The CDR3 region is CASSSDGMNTEAFF. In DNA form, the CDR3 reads TGCGCCAGCAGCTCGGACGGAATGAACACTGAAGCTTTCTTT. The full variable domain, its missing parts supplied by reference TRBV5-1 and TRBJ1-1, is KAGVTQTPRYLIKTRGQQVTLSCSPISGHRSVSWYQQTPGQGLQFLFEYFSETQRNKGNFPGRFSGRQFSNSRSEMNVSTLELGDSALYLCASSSDGMNTEAFFGQGTRLTVV.

The CDR3 DNA follows: TGCGCCAGCAGCCAAGATTTGAGTAGGCACACCGGGGAGCTGTTTTTT. Protein product: CASSQDLSRHTGELFF. The rearrangement joins TRBV4-3 to TRBJ2-2; no clear D. Trimming cost V 0 bases and J 3 bases, with 11 bases left between them. This CDR3 has 16 amino acids. Germline CDR1 LGHNA, CDR2 YSLEER.

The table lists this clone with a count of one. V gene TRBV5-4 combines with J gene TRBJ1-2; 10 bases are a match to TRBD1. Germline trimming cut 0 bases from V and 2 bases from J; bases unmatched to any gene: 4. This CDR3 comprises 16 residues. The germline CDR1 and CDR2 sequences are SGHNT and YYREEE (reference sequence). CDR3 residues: CASSLGQGAQNYGYTF. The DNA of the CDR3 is TGTGCCAGCAGCTTGGGACAGGGGGCGCAGAACTATGGCTACACCTTC.

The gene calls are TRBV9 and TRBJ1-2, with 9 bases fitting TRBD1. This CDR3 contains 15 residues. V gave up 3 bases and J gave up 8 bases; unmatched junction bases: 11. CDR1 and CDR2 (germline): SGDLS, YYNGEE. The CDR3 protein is CASSAPGQGVAGYTF. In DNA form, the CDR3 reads TGTGCCAGCAGCGCTCCGGGACAGGGTGTTGCGGGCTACACCTTC.

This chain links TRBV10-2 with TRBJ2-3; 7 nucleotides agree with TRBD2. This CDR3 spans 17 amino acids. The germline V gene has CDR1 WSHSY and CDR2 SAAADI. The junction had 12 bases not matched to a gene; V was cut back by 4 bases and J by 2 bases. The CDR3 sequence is CASSGVQTSSPTDTQYF. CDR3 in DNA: TGCGCCAGCAGTGGCGTCCAGACTAGCAGTCCCACAGATACGCAGTATTTT.

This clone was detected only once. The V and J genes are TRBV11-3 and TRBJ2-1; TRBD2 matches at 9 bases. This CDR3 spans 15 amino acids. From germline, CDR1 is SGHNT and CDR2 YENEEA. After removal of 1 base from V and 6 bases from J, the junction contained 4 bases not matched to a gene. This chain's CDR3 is CASSLVGLASNEQFF. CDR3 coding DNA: TGTGCCAGCAGCTTAGTTGGACTAGCGTCCAATGAGCAGTTCTTC.

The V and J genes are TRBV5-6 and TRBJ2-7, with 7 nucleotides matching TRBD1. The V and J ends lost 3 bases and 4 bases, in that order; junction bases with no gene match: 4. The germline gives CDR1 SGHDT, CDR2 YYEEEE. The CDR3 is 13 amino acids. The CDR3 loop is CASSWGTAYEQYF. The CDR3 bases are TGTGCCAGCAGCTGGGGGACAGCGTACGAGCAGTACTTC.

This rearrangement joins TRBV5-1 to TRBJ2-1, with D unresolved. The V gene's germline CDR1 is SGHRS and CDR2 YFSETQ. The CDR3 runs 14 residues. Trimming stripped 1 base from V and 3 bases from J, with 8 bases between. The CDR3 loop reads CASSLPAGYNEQFF. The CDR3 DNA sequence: TGCGCCAGCAGCTTGCCGGCTGGCTACAATGAGCAGTTCTTC.

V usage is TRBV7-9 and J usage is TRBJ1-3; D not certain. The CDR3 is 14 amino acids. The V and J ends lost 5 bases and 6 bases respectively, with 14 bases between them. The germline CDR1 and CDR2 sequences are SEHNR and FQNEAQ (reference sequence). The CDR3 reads CASSPRNAANTIYF. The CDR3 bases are TGTGCCAGCAGCCCCAGAAACGCTGCAAACACCATATATTTT.

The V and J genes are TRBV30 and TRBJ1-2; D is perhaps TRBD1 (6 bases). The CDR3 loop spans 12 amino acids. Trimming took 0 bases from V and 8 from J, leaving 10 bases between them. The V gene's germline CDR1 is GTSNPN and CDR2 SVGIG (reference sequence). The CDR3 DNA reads TGTGCCTGGAGTGTAGGGGGGGACGGCTACACCTTC. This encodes CAWSVGGDGYTF.

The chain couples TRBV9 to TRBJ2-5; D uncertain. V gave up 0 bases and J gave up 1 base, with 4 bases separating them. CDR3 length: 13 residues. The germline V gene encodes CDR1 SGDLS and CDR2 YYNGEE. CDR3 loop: CASSVGPQETQYF. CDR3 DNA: TGTGCCAGCAGCGTAGGCCCCCAAGAGACCCAGTACTTC.

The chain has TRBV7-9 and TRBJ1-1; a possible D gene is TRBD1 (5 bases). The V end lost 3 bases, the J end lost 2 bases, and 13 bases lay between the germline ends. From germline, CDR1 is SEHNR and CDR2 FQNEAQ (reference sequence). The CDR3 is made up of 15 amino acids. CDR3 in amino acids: CASSLRGMYNTEAFF. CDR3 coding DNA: TGTGCCAGCAGCTTGAGGGGTATGTACAACACTGAAGCTTTCTTT.

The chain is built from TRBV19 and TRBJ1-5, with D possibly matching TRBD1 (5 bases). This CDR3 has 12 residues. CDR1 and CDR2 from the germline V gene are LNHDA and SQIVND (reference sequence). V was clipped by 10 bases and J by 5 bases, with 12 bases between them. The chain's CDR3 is CATRDSDQPQHF. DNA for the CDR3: TGTGCCACCAGGGACTCCGATCAGCCCCAGCATTTT.

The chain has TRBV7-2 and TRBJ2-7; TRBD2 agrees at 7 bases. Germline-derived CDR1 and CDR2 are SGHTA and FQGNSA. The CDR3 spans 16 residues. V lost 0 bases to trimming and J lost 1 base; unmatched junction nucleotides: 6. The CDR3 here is CASSLASGPGSYEQYF. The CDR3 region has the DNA TGTGCCAGCAGCTTAGCTAGCGGGCCCGGATCCTACGAGCAGTACTTC. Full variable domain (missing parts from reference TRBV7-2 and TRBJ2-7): GAGVSQSPSNKVTEKGKDVELRCDPISGHTALYWYRQSLGQGLEFLIYFQGNSAPDKSGLPSDRFSAERTGGSVSTLTIQRTQQEDSAVYLCASSLASGPGSYEQYFGPGTRLTVT.